The source of this T cell receptor beta chain is a study of blood T cell repertoires in COVID-19. Study background: Spain, Italy and the United States supplied samples that represented acute and convalescent COVID-19.

How the authors handled the data: It was from reference gene primer amplification that nucleated cell counts were estimated. Measured with immunoSEQ multiplex PCR; TCRdb has only the in-frame clones, and not every one. D and trimming come from the DNA, and the V and J calls and clone size come from that table. There are approximately 180,000 clones in the sample; around 90% occur only once, and approximately 5.5% lies in the top ten. Germline CDR1 reads SGHNT; CDR2 reads YYREEE (reference sequence). Unmatched junction bases numbered 12, after V lost 4 bases and J lost 7 bases. CDR3 size: 16 residues.

The TCR comes from a man aged 40-49 years with active or convalescent COVID-19. The chain recombines TRBV5-4 with TRBJ1-1, with 11 bases that match TRBD1. The sequencing input was peripheral blood. For the CDR3, the DNA is TGTGCCAGCAGCCGAAGCGGGACAGGGGGTCCGAATGAAGCTTTCTTT. This translates into CASSRSGTGGPNEAFF.